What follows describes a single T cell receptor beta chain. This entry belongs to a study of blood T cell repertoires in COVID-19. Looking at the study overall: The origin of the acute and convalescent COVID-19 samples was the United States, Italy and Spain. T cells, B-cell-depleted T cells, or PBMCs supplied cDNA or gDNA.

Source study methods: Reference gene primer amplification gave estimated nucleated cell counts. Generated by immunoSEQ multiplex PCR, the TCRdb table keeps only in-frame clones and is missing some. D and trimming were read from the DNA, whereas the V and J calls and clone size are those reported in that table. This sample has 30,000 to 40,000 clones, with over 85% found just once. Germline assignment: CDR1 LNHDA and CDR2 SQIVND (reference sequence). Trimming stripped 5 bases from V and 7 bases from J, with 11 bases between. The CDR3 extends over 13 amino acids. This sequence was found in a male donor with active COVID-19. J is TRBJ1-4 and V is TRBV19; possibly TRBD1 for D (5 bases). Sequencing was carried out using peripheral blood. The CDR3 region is CASSSGFGEKLFF. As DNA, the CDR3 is TGTGCCAGTAGTTCAGGGTTCGGTGAAAAACTGTTTTTT.